Listed here are 9 T cell receptor beta chains from one sample, sequenced in a study of T-cell memory formation after mild COVID-19. Each CDR3 protein is one row after TCRdb ran MiXCR on the 5' RACE reads. The sample consists of hundreds of thousands of distinct CDR3 sequences, less than 25% of them appearing once. The specimen was PBMCs or a T cell subset sorted from them (not recorded which). All receptors come from an adult woman who had mild COVID-19 (a few samples of this study predate the infection). Cell type and time point are not known.

The J gene is TRBJ2-3, the V gene TRBV5-6; D gene unclear. The CDR3 spans 15 residues. The germline V gene encodes CDR1 SGHDT and CDR2 YYEEEE. Between the trimmed V and J ends, which lost 4 bases and 1 base, there was a span of 13 bases. CDR3 in amino acids: CASSPVWSGTDTQYF. The CDR3 DNA reads as TGTGCCAGCAGCCCAGTGTGGAGTGGCACAGATACGCAGTATTTT.

The DNA of the CDR3 is TGTGCCAGCAGCTTAGCGTTCAGACTAGCGGGAACCGGGGAGCTGTTTTTT. Its protein product is CASSLAFRLAGTGELFF. The chain joins TRBV7-2 to TRBJ2-2; 11 bases are a match to TRBD2. This CDR3 has 17 amino acids. The germline CDR1 and CDR2 sequences are SGHTA and FQGNSA. The J segment lost 5 bases and the V segment lost 0 bases, leaving 5 bases of the junction unmatched.

The chain has TRBV12-3 or TRBV12-4 and TRBJ2-1; TRBD2 agrees at 10 bases. V lost 3 bases to trimming and J lost 8 bases; unmatched junction nucleotides: 4. This CDR3 spans 14 amino acids. CDR3 sequence (DNA): TGTGCCAGCAGTTTTAGCGGGAGGTTCGATGAGCAGTTCTTC. Translated: CASSFSGRFDEQFF.

The chain links TRBV7-2 to TRBJ2-7; tentative D call: TRBD2 (5 bases). The CDR3 runs to 14 residues. Germline V CDR1 and CDR2: SGHTA, FQGNSA. The ends were cut back, 1 base at V and 7 bases at J, with 14 bases in the middle. CDR3 nucleotide sequence: TGTGCCAGCAGCTTAGGTCCAGAGCGGCGGGAGCAGTACTTC. This codes for CASSLGPERREQYF.

This clonotype occurred a few times. The V and J genes are TRBV24-1 and TRBJ1-5; D is unresolved. Trimming took 7 bases from V and 5 from J, leaving 14 bases between them. This CDR3 comprises 14 residues. The germline V gene has CDR1 KGHDR and CDR2 SFDVKD. The CDR3 protein is CATSDPTRYQPQHF. CDR3 nucleotides: TGTGCCACCAGCGACCCTACCCGTTATCAGCCCCAGCATTTT.

This clonotype was seen a handful of times. This chain connects TRBV12-3 or TRBV12-4 to TRBJ2-1; TRBD2 matches 9 bases. The CDR3 length is 17 residues. V shed 5 bases and J 1 base; nucleotides not matched to a gene: 9. CDR3 sequence: CASSPEAGGSSYNEQFF. The CDR3 nucleotides are TGTGCCAGCAGTCCTGAAGCGGGGGGCTCTTCCTACAATGAGCAGTTCTTC.

This clonotype was counted only a few times. This sequence joins TRBV12-3 or TRBV12-4 and TRBJ1-2, with D maybe TRBD1 (6 bases). CDR3 length equals 13 residues. Trimming shortened V by 7 bases and J by 8 bases, and 17 bases separated the two germline ends. The CDR3 nucleotides are TGTGCCAGCACCTTGGGGGCAGGGGTAGGCTACACCTTC. Protein sequence: CASTLGAGVGYTF.

In this sample, this clonotype turned up once. J is TRBJ2-7 and V is TRBV20-1, with 16 bases lining up with TRBD2. The CDR3 sequence is 14 residues long. The junction had 4 bases not matched to a gene; V was cut back by 6 bases and J by 5 bases. Germline loops: CDR1 DFQATT, CDR2 SNEGSKA (reference sequence). The CDR3 sequence is CSAGTSGRVDEQYF. In DNA, the CDR3 is TGCAGTGCGGGGACTAGCGGGAGGGTAGACGAGCAGTACTTC.

The genes are TRBV12-3 or TRBV12-4 and TRBJ2-1; 7 nucleotides match TRBD2. This CDR3 is 15 amino acids long. With V trimmed by 1 base and J by 2 bases, 2 bases remained unmatched. The CDR3 DNA reads as TGTGCCAGCAGTTTAGAGCTAGCGGCCTACAATGAGCAGTTCTTC. Its translation: CASSLELAAYNEQFF.